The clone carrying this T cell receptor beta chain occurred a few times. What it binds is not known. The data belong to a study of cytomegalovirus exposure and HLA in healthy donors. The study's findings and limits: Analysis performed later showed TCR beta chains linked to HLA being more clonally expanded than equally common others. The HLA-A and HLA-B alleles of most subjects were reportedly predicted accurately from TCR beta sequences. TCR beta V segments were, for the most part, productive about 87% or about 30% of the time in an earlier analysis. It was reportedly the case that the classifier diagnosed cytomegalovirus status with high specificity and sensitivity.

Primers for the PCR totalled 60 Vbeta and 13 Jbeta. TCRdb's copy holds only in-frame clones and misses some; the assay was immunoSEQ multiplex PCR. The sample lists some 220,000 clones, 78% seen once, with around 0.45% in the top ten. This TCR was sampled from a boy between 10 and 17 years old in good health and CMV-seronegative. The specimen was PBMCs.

The CDR3 region is CASSIRWGGRGYTF. The CDR3 bases are TGTGCCAGTAGTATTAGATGGGGAGGGCGCGGCTACACCTTC. V gene TRBV19 combines with J gene TRBJ1-2; D remains unclear. The CDR3 loop spans 14 amino acids. Trimming removed 3 bases at V and 8 bases at J, with 16 bases between. The germline CDR1 and CDR2 sequences are LNHDA and SQIVND (reference sequence).